These 2 T cell receptor beta chains originate from one sample sequenced in a study of cytomegalovirus exposure and HLA in healthy donors. The method was immunoSEQ multiplex PCR; TCRdb's version includes in-frame clones alone and lacks a portion of them. This table holds more than 150,000 clones, approximately 83% found once. Sequenced: PBMCs. All receptors come from a woman younger than 35 in good health and CMV-seropositive.

This clone was recorded only once. This chain links TRBV9 with TRBJ2-5; 16 bases align to TRBD2. Trimming cost V 4 bases and J 5 bases; bases outside gene matches: 5. The germline CDR1 and CDR2 sequences are SGDLS and YYNGEE. The CDR3 is made up of 16 amino acids. This CDR3 is CASSPGLAGGQETQYF. For the CDR3, the DNA is TGTGCCAGCAGCCCGGGACTAGCGGGGGGGCAGGAGACCCAGTACTTC.

The V gene is TRBV9, the J gene TRBJ2-2, with 12 bases lining up with TRBD1. CDR1 is SGDLS, CDR2 YYNGEE, per germline. This CDR3 region has 15 residues. J was trimmed by 7 bases and V by 3 bases; bases with no gene match: 4. In DNA, the CDR3 is TGTGCCAGCAGCGAGGGACAGGGGGCAAGCGGGGAGCTGTTTTTT. The encoded protein is CASSEGQGASGELFF.